This T cell receptor (beta chain) was identified during a study of vaccination and CD4 T cells after COVID-19. General study results and limits: Researchers report that 304 of 307 vaccine-specific clones in convalescent patients proved spike mono-reactive.

The CDR3 covers 13 residues. CDR1 and CDR2 from the germline V gene are MNHEY and SMNVEV (reference sequence). Treatment described: roughly nine-day PBMC culture with coronavirus spike peptide pools or control peptides (ViraFEST assay). The Oncomine TCR Beta short-read assay was applied to DNA of cultured CD4+ T cells. TCRdb processed the PCR reads anew with MiXCR; each CDR3 protein has one entry. The repertoire has about 19,000 distinct CDR3 sequences, 30% to 40% of them found once; the top ten carry 13% to 15%. Remarks on this clonotype: The antigen is undetermined. A read error may produce the germline difference seen at one junction end.

This chain joins TRBV27 and TRBJ2-2; TRBD2 might be the D (5 bases). Input material: cultured CD4+ T cells from blood. The origin of this receptor is a human donor with COVID-19. The CDR3 spells CASSLPNTGEPFF. For the CDR3, the DNA is TGTGCCAGCAGTCTACCAAACACCGGGGAGCCGTTTTTT.